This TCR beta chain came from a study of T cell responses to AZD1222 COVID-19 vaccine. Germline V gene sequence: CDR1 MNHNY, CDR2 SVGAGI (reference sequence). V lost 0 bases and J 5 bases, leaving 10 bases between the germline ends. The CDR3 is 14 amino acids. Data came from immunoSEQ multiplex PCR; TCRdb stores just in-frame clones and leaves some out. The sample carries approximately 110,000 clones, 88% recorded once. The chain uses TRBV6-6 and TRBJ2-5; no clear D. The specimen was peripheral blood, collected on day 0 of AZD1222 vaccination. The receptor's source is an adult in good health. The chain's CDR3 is CASSYSGGRETQYF. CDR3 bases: TGTGCCAGCAGTTACTCGGGCGGACGGGAGACCCAGTACTTC.